The T cell receptor beta chain under discussion was sequenced for a study of T cells in tuberculosis. Study-wide background: The T cells targeted glucose monomycolate, a mycobacterial lipid, via CD1B. PBMC were archived before or within 7 days of starting treatment.

J gave up 4 bases and V 5 bases, and 5 bases lay outside the gene matches. The CDR3 sequence is 15 residues long. Germline lookup yields CDR1 SEHNR and CDR2 FQNEAQ (reference sequence). The time point: new active TB diagnosis, blood taken before or within 7 days of starting treatment. Here immunoSEQ multiplex PCR was the method, and the copy in TCRdb shows in-frame clones only, minus some. In the table there are tens of thousands of clones, nearly 90% of which are singletons. Study-wide results and limits: GMM-specific TCRs were nearer to active tuberculosis alpha repertoires, suggesting expansion. The TCR-beta difference was not significant; alpha differences partly reflected length.

Remarks on this clone: Its antigen is as yet unknown.

The specimen comprised PBMCs, sampled at tuberculosis diagnosis. The V call is TRBV7-9, the J call TRBJ2-1; TRBD2 agrees at 10 bases. This clonotype originated in an adult with tuberculosis. The CDR3 loop reads CASSHGTSVYNEQFF. The CDR3 nucleotides read TGTGCCAGCAGCCATGGGACTAGCGTGTACAATGAGCAGTTCTTC.